This passage covers 28 T cell receptor beta chains from one sample sequenced in a study of human T cells and chemical hapten exposure. TCRdb reprocessed the RACE reads via MiXCR and lists one record per CDR3 protein. The table lists under 100,000 distinct CDR3 sequences, roughly 10% of them singletons, with approximately 3.3% in the top ten. Stated time point: patch test 2, 6 weeks after DPC sensitization. Treatment specified: therapeutic diphenylcyclopropenone sensitization with weekly scalp DPC. The sequenced sample was whole blood, obtained in connection with sensitization to the hapten diphenylcyclopropenone (DPC). The receptors stem from a woman between 40 and 55 years old with alopecia areata. Some clones in this sample may be carry-over from other donors' samples.

This clonotype was recorded many times. The rearrangement links TRBV5-1 to TRBJ2-7; the D gene is possibly TRBD2 (6 bases). The CDR3 extends over 15 amino acids. Trimming cost V 4 bases and J 6 bases, with 20 bases left between them. Germline V gives CDR1 SGHRS, CDR2 YFSETQ. The CDR3 DNA sequence: TGCGCCAGCAGCCCCACCGGGACTCAGTTCGCCGAGCAGTACTTC. Translating gives CASSPTGTQFAEQYF.

V usage is TRBV29-1 and J usage is TRBJ2-4, with D possibly being TRBD1 (7 bases). There are 12 residues in the CDR3. Looked up from germline, CDR1 is SQVTM and CDR2 is ANQGSEA. With 2 bases removed from V and 9 bases from J, the gap between germline ends came to 11 bases. The CDR3 loop reads CSVETQGGIQYF. CDR3 DNA: TGCAGCGTTGAAACCCAGGGGGGCATTCAGTACTTC.

There are a few counts of this clonotype. J is TRBJ2-5 and V is TRBV29-1; possibly TRBD2 for D (6 bases). The CDR3 is 12 amino acids. Germline CDR1 is SQVTM and CDR2 is ANQGSEA. V was clipped by 7 bases and J by 5 bases, with 14 bases between them. The chain's CDR3 is CSAGPGGETQYF. The CDR3 nucleotides are TGCAGCGCCGGACCCGGAGGGGAGACCCAGTACTTC.

This clonotype was seen more than once but under ten times. The rearrangement joins TRBV7-2 to TRBJ2-1, with D perhaps TRBD1 (5 bases). The CDR3 length is 12 residues. Deletions cut 2 bases from V and 9 bases from J, with 8 bases between. CDR1 and CDR2 (germline): SGHTA, FQGNSA. CDR3 in amino acids: CASSLWGGEQFF. The CDR3 nucleotides read TGTGCCAGCAGCTTATGGGGCGGTGAGCAGTTCTTC.

The chain carries TRBV30 and TRBJ1-5; D is ambiguous. The CDR3 loop spans 15 amino acids. The ends were cut back, 2 bases at V and 3 bases at J, with 14 bases in the middle. Per the germline V gene, CDR1 is GTSNPN and CDR2 is SVGIG (reference sequence). The CDR3 DNA reads as TGTGCCTGGAGTCGACCCGGGAGCATCAATCAGCCCCAGCATTTT. Translated, it gives CAWSRPGSINQPQHF.

This clonotype was counted only a few times. The chain is built from TRBV30 and TRBJ2-4; perhaps D is TRBD1 or TRBD2 (5 bases each). V was shortened by 0 bases and J by 1 base, with 16 bases between the two germline ends. The CDR3 is made up of 17 amino acids. Per the germline V gene, CDR1 is GTSNPN and CDR2 is SVGIG (reference sequence). CDR3 region: CAWSVVRGSSAKNIQYF. CDR3 in DNA: TGTGCCTGGAGTGTGGTTCGGGGCTCATCGGCCAAAAACATTCAGTACTTC.

V and J are TRBV28 and TRBJ2-7, with D perhaps being TRBD1 or TRBD2 (5 bases each). Trimming took 3 bases from V and 5 from J, leaving 14 bases between them. The CDR3 length is 14 residues. Germline CDR1 MDHEN, CDR2 SYDVKM. Here the CDR3 DNA reads TGTGCCAGCAGTTTCTATATGGGGGTCAACGAGCAGTACTTC. Translating gives CASSFYMGVNEQYF.

In this sample, this clonotype turned up many times. The gene calls are TRBV11-2 and TRBJ1-4; D unresolved. The germline V and J ends were trimmed by 5 bases and 10 bases, with 20 bases remaining between them. Germline V gene data show CDR1 as SGHAT and CDR2 as FQNNGV. This CDR3 spans 15 amino acids. CDR3: CASSPTEVGSGKLFF. The CDR3, as DNA: TGTGCCAGCAGCCCCACCGAAGTCGGGTCCGGAAAACTGTTTTTT. The full variable domain, rest sourced from reference TRBV11-2 and TRBJ1-4, is EAGVAQSPRYKIIEKRQSVAFWCNPISGHATLYWYQQILGQGPKLLIQFQNNGVVDDSQLPKDRFSAERLKGVDSTLKIQPAKLEDSAVYLCASSPTEVGSGKLFFGSGTQLSVL.

In this sample, this clonotype turned up a few times. CDR3 sequence reads: CASRQTGSSYEQYF. The DNA for the CDR3 is TGTGCCAGTAGGCAAACAGGGAGCTCCTACGAGCAGTACTTC. The gene calls are TRBV19 and TRBJ2-7; a weak D match, TRBD1 (6 bases). The CDR3 has 14 amino acids. With 6 bases removed from V and 0 bases from J, the gap between germline ends came to 12 bases. Germline loops: CDR1 LNHDA, CDR2 SQIVND (reference sequence).

This chain links TRBV20-1 with TRBJ2-7; 9 positions match TRBD2. After removal of 0 bases from V and 0 bases from J, the junction contained 3 bases not matched to a gene. This CDR3 is built from 15 residues. CDR1 is DFQATT, CDR2 SNEGSKA, per germline (reference sequence). In DNA, the CDR3 is TGCAGTGCTAGAGACCGACTAGCGGTCTCCTACGAGCAGTACTTC. Translating gives CSARDRLAVSYEQYF.

This clonotype showed up many times. V usage is TRBV7-3 and J usage is TRBJ1-1, with D hard to call. V shed 5 bases and J shed 11 bases, with 21 bases lying between them. Germline V gene sequence: CDR1 SGHTA, CDR2 FQGTGA. The CDR3 is 14 amino acids. The CDR3 loop reads CASSPTGLRDVAFF. The CDR3 DNA sequence: TGTGCCAGCAGCCCCACCGGCCTCCGAGACGTCGCTTTCTTT.

The chain is built from TRBV12-3 or TRBV12-4 and TRBJ2-5; unclear D gene. This CDR3 spans 12 amino acids. V lost 7 bases and J lost 1, with 7 bases in between. In DNA form, the CDR3 reads TGTGCCAGCACCCGAATCCAAGAGACCCAGTACTTC. Amino acid sequence: CASTRIQETQYF.

The chain employs TRBV7-6 and TRBJ2-2, with D perhaps assigned TRBD1 or TRBD2 (5 bases each). V lost 5 bases and J 4 bases, leaving 11 bases between the germline ends. The germline V gene encodes CDR1 SGHVS and CDR2 FNYEAQ. The CDR3 totals 14 residues. CDR3: CASSRDGSTGELFF. CDR3 bases: TGTGCCAGCAGCAGGGACGGATCCACCGGGGAGCTGTTTTTT.

This chain links TRBV6-5 with TRBJ2-1; a weak D match, TRBD2 (6 bases). Trimming removed 6 bases at V and 5 bases at J, with 17 bases between. Germline CDR1 and CDR2: MNHEY and SVGAGI. There are 15 residues in the CDR3. The CDR3 DNA is TGTGCCAGCAGCCTGACTAGAGGAGCCAACAATGAGCAGTTCTTC. It translates to CASSLTRGANNEQFF.

The chain has TRBV20-1 and TRBJ2-3; 8 bases match TRBD2. Germline V CDR1 and CDR2: DFQATT, SNEGSKA (reference sequence). V gave up 8 bases and J gave up 2 bases; unmatched junction bases: 12. The CDR3 has 15 amino acids. The CDR3 region is CSRRLIAGNTDTQYF. CDR3 DNA: TGCAGTCGGAGACTAATAGCGGGAAACACAGATACGCAGTATTTT.

This clonotype was seen many times. V and J are TRBV7-2 and TRBJ1-6; D ambiguous. CDR3 length: 12 residues. CDR1 SGHTA and CDR2 FQGNSA come from the germline V gene. The V and J ends lost 3 bases and 10 bases respectively, with 7 bases between them. The CDR3 region is CASSFDRSPLHF. In nucleotides, the CDR3 is TGTGCCAGCAGCTTTGACCGGTCACCCCTCCACTTT.

This clonotype occurred a few times. This sequence joins TRBV12-3 or TRBV12-4 and TRBJ2-1; TRBD1 or TRBD2 may be the D gene (5 bases each). This CDR3 comprises 13 residues. Trimming took off 0 bases at V and 13 bases at J, with 13 bases between the two ends. The CDR3 is CASSLAGVARQFF. The DNA for the CDR3 is TGTGCCAGCAGTTTAGCGGGGGTAGCGAGACAGTTCTTC.

The V and J genes are TRBV28 and TRBJ1-4, with D possibly being TRBD1 (5 bases). V dropped 10 bases and J dropped 6 bases, with 15 bases sitting between them. The CDR3 has 13 residues. Germline values: CDR1 MDHEN, CDR2 SYDVKM. CDR3 loop: CATAGMGDEKLFF. The CDR3 nucleotides read TGTGCCACTGCAGGGATGGGAGATGAAAAACTGTTTTTT.

At least ten counts were recorded for this clonotype. V is TRBV7-6 and J is TRBJ2-1; 8 nucleotides line up with TRBD1. Germline-derived CDR1 and CDR2 are SGHVS and FNYEAQ. Trimming cost V 4 bases and J 1 base; bases outside gene matches: 12. The CDR3 runs to 18 residues. CDR3 amino acids: CASSSPIRGPQSYNEQFF. The CDR3 DNA reads as TGTGCCAGCAGCTCACCGATCAGGGGGCCACAATCCTACAATGAGCAGTTCTTC.

This clonotype was seen more than once but under ten times. V gene TRBV7-9 combines with J gene TRBJ2-7; possibly TRBD2 for D (6 bases). V lost 7 bases, J lost 4 bases, and 17 bases lay in between. CDR1 and CDR2 (germline): SEHNR, FQNEAQ (reference sequence). The CDR3 loop spans 14 amino acids. This CDR3 is CASTRDFGTYEQYF. The CDR3 nucleotides read TGTGCCAGCACCAGGGACTTCGGTACGTACGAGCAGTACTTC.

This clonotype has ten or more counts. The V call is TRBV7-8, the J call TRBJ1-1; D gene ambiguous. The CDR3 is made up of 12 amino acids. The V end was cut by 5 bases, the J end by 3 bases, with 7 bases between. The germline CDR1 and CDR2 sequences are SGHVS and FQNEAQ. The CDR3 DNA follows: TGTGCCAGCAGCCGACGGGACACTGAAGCTTTCTTT. It codes for CASSRRDTEAFF.

This clonotype was found many times. This chain uses TRBV28 with TRBJ2-7; 10 bases match TRBD1. Germline CDR1 MDHEN, CDR2 SYDVKM. There are 14 residues in the CDR3. V gave up 3 bases and J gave up 3 bases; unmatched junction bases: 2. CDR3 amino acids: CASSLGQGNYEQYF. DNA of the CDR3: TGTGCCAGCAGTTTGGGACAGGGGAACTACGAGCAGTACTTC.

About this clonotype: Germline and junction disagree at one end, which may indicate a read error. V is TRBV7-2 and J is TRBJ2-6; D uncertain. Germline CDR1 SGHTA, CDR2 FQGNSA. CDR3 length: 14 amino acids. In DNA, the CDR3 is TGTGCCAGCACCTTACTCTCTGGGGCCAACGTCCTGACTTTC. It codes for CASTLLSGANVLTF.

V usage is TRBV10-3 and J usage is TRBJ2-3, with TRBD2 as a possible D gene (5 bases). V shed 0 bases and J shed 4 bases, with 11 bases lying between them. CDR1 ENHRY and CDR2 SYGVKD come from the germline V gene. The CDR3 has 15 residues. CDR3 sequence: CAISESIRGPDTQYF. As DNA, the CDR3 is TGTGCCATCAGTGAGTCGATTCGGGGTCCAGATACGCAGTATTTT.

The chain combines TRBV6-1 with TRBJ2-7; 7 bases are shared with TRBD1. With V trimmed by 2 bases and J by 4 bases, 8 bases remained unmatched. This CDR3 is 15 amino acids long. Germline CDR1 and CDR2: MNHNS and SASEGT. The CDR3: CASSEFPTGEYEQYF. The CDR3 coding sequence is TGTGCCAGCAGTGAATTCCCCACAGGGGAGTACGAGCAGTACTTC.

This clonotype has a handful of counts. This rearrangement joins TRBV5-1 to TRBJ2-1; D ambiguous. Trimming left V 1 base short and J 8 bases short, with 7 bases between. The CDR3 contains 12 residues. CDR1 and CDR2 from the germline V gene are SGHRS and YFSETQ. The CDR3 nucleotides read TGCGCCAGCAGCTTGACAACCTATGAGCAGTTCTTC. It encodes CASSLTTYEQFF.

There are a few counts of this clonotype. The gene calls are TRBV14 and TRBJ2-5, with TRBD1 as a possible D gene (5 bases). The germline V and J ends were trimmed by 0 bases and 7 bases, with 9 bases remaining between them. Germline CDR1 SGHDN, CDR2 FVKESK. The CDR3 runs 13 residues. For the CDR3, the DNA is TGTGCCAGCAGCCAAGAATTCCAGGGGACCCAGTACTTC. Amino acids: CASSQEFQGTQYF.

This clonotype was detected only a few times. The chain uses TRBV7-9 and TRBJ2-3; 8 bases fit TRBD1. J gave up 0 bases and V 5 bases, and 4 bases lay outside the gene matches. The germline gives CDR1 SEHNR, CDR2 FQNEAQ (reference sequence). The CDR3 extends over 15 amino acids. The CDR3 region is CASSPQGASTDTQYF. In DNA, the CDR3 is TGTGCCAGCAGCCCGCAGGGGGCTAGCACAGATACGCAGTATTTT.